This T cell receptor (beta chain) was retrieved from a study of T cells after posttransplantation cyclophosphamide. Whole-study findings and limits: After PTCy, TRB diversity resembled that of CNI/methotrexate controls.

CDR3 size: 13 residues. Per the germline V gene, CDR1 is SNHLY and CDR2 is FYNNEI. Trimming took off 7 bases at V and 1 base at J, with 10 bases between the two ends. Assay used: immunoSEQ multiplex PCR; TCRdb lists only in-frame clones, some missing. The data show some 64,000 clones, with around 93% seen just once and roughly 2.9% held by the top ten. Regarding this clone: The antigen remains undetermined.

The sequence derives from a woman aged 25 to 39 in good health and a related stem cell transplant donor. Sequencing was done on a sample of PBMCs. The chain combines TRBV2 with TRBJ1-1; no clear D gene. CDR3 sequence reads: CASTARQNTEAFF. In nucleotides, the CDR3 is TGTGCCAGCACGGCTCGACAGAACACTGAAGCTTTCTTT.